The rows below give T cell receptor beta chains drawn from one sample of a study of blood T cell repertoires in COVID-19. Libraries were prepared by immunoSEQ multiplex PCR; TCRdb keeps only in-frame clonotypes and omits some of them. The table records over 450,000 clones, approximately 91% of them present only once. The sample was peripheral blood. Every receptor here comes from a woman between 45 and 65 years old with COVID-19, enrolled during active disease. CDR3s include the opening cysteine and the closing phenylalanine or tryptophan. The D gene is left open where the match is weak.

v_call: TRBV6-5; d_call: TRBD1; j_call: TRBJ2-7; cdr3_nt: TGTGCCAGCAGTACCAGGACAGGGGACTACGAGCAGTACTTC; cdr3_aa: CASSTRTGDYEQYF
v_call: TRBV5-5; d_call: TRBD2; j_call: TRBJ2-5; cdr3_nt: TGTGCCAGCAGCTCGGGCCTAGCGGGGAAAGAGACCCAGTACTTC; cdr3_aa: CASSSGLAGKETQYF
v_call: TRBV4-2; d_call: TRBD1; j_call: TRBJ2-1; cdr3_nt: TGTGCCAGCAGCCTCGACAGGGGGTATACCAATGAGCAGTTCTTC; cdr3_aa: CASSLDRGYTNEQFF
v_call: TRBV5-1; d_call: NA; j_call: TRBJ2-2; cdr3_nt: TGCGCCAGCAGCTTGACTTTTGGGAACACCGGGGAGCTGTTTTTT; cdr3_aa: CASSLTFGNTGELFF
v_call: TRBV9; d_call: TRBD1; j_call: TRBJ2-2; cdr3_nt: TGTGCCAGCAGCGTCACAGGGGGGTCCGGGGAGCTGTTTTTT; cdr3_aa: CASSVTGGSGELFF
v_call: TRBV12-3/TRBV12-4; d_call: NA; j_call: TRBJ1-2; cdr3_nt: TGTGCCAGTAGGAGCGAACATGGCTACACCTTC; cdr3_aa: CASRSEHGYTF
v_call: TRBV7-2; d_call: TRBD2; j_call: TRBJ2-1; cdr3_nt: TGTGCCAGCAGCTTTGGACTAGCGGGGGCCGGCTATGAGCAGTTCTTC; cdr3_aa: CASSFGLAGAGYEQFF
v_call: TRBV28; d_call: TRBD1; j_call: TRBJ1-2; cdr3_nt: TGTGCCAGCGGAACAGGGGATGACTATGGCTACACCTTC; cdr3_aa: CASGTGDDYGYTF
v_call: TRBV6-5; d_call: NA; j_call: TRBJ1-1; cdr3_nt: TGTGCCAGCAGTAACACAGGGAGTGGCACTGAAGCTTTCTTT; cdr3_aa: CASSNTGSGTEAFF
v_call: TRBV27; d_call: TRBD1; j_call: TRBJ1-4; cdr3_nt: TGTGCCAGCAGTTTACGGATAAAGGGACAGGGGGGTACTAATGAAAAACTGTTTTTT; cdr3_aa: CASSLRIKGQGGTNEKLFF
v_call: TRBV3-1/TRBV3-2; d_call: NA; j_call: TRBJ2-3; cdr3_nt: TGTGCCAGCAGCCAAGATCGGGAAGATACGCAGTATTTT; cdr3_aa: CASSQDREDTQYF
v_call: TRBV24-1; d_call: NA; j_call: TRBJ2-5; cdr3_nt: TGTGCCACCTCGGAGGGTGGGGAGACCCAGTACTTC; cdr3_aa: CATSEGGETQYF
v_call: TRBV27; d_call: TRBD2; j_call: TRBJ2-7; cdr3_nt: TGTGCCAGCAGTTTCGGACTAGCGGGGGGCCCTGATTCCTACGAGCAGTACTTC; cdr3_aa: CASSFGLAGGPDSYEQYF
v_call: TRBV6-6; d_call: NA; j_call: TRBJ1-1; cdr3_nt: TGTGCCAGCACCCTCAACACTGAAGCTTTCTTT; cdr3_aa: CASTLNTEAFF
v_call: TRBV19; d_call: NA; j_call: TRBJ1-3; cdr3_nt: TGTGCCAGTAGTATGGACCGGGACTCTGGAAACACCATATATTTT; cdr3_aa: CASSMDRDSGNTIYF
v_call: TRBV28; d_call: NA; j_call: TRBJ2-7; cdr3_nt: TGTGCCAGCAGGTATCTCTACGAGCAGTACTTC; cdr3_aa: CASRYLYEQYF
v_call: TRBV6-5; d_call: TRBD1; j_call: TRBJ1-1; cdr3_nt: TGTGCCAGCAGCCGGCAGGGGGGCCGAGCTTTCTTT; cdr3_aa: CASSRQGGRAFF
v_call: TRBV4-2; d_call: TRBD1; j_call: TRBJ2-7; cdr3_nt: TGTGCCAGCAGCGCCCGGGGACAGGTCGGCGACGAGCAGTACTTC; cdr3_aa: CASSARGQVGDEQYF
v_call: TRBV2; d_call: NA; j_call: TRBJ2-3; cdr3_nt: TGTGCCAGCACCTTGCTAAGCACAGATACGCAGTATTTT; cdr3_aa: CASTLLSTDTQYF